This T cell receptor beta chain came from a study of T cell responses to AZD1222 COVID-19 vaccine. This clone is a singleton in its sample. Its antigen is unidentified. General observations from the study: Reports indicate that nearly half of spike-specific TCRs are directed at unmutated variant regions. Clonal diversity may have been underestimated, and the donors were mostly white British, with more females than males. Mapped onto spike, vaccine-associated CD4 TCRs spanned it and were dominant at 160-218 and 743-854.

Data came from immunoSEQ multiplex PCR; TCRdb stores just in-frame clones and leaves some out. The data contain 95,000 to 150,000 clones, less than 90% of them seen just once; the ten biggest clones take up approximately 9.2%. In germline, CDR1 is MNHEY, CDR2 SVGEGT. The CDR3 runs 15 residues. The junction had 10 bases not matched to a gene; V was cut back by 6 bases and J by 5 bases. This receptor was identified in an adult in good health. The gene calls are TRBV6-2 or TRBV6-3 and TRBJ2-1, with 7 positions matching TRBD2. Sample: peripheral blood, taken on day 0 of AZD1222 vaccination. The CDR3 spells CASSPGGSGDNEQFF. The CDR3 DNA reads as TGTGCCAGCAGCCCCGGCGGAAGCGGGGACAATGAGCAGTTCTTC.